This note documents a single TCR beta chain sequence. Profiled with immunoSEQ multiplex PCR; TCRdb holds only in-frame clones, not every one. The sample yields about 170,000 clones, about nine tenths seen once. The data stem from a study of cytomegalovirus exposure and HLA in healthy donors. Study as a whole: The platform used for the 95 to 150 validation repertoires matched that of the roughly 700 first-cohort repertoires, a later analysis reported.

The CDR3 length is 16 residues. CDR1 and CDR2 from the germline V gene are SNHLY and FYNNEI. V trimming: 4 bases; J trimming: 0 bases; junction bases outside the gene matches: 5. The V call is TRBV2, the J call TRBJ2-1; 8 nucleotides line up with TRBD2. The sequenced sample consisted of PBMCs. This receptor was taken from a woman younger than 35 in good health and CMV-seropositive. The DNA of the CDR3 is TGTGCCAGCAGTGGGGAGCGGGAGATCTCCTACAATGAGCAGTTCTTC. Translating gives CASSGEREISYNEQFF.